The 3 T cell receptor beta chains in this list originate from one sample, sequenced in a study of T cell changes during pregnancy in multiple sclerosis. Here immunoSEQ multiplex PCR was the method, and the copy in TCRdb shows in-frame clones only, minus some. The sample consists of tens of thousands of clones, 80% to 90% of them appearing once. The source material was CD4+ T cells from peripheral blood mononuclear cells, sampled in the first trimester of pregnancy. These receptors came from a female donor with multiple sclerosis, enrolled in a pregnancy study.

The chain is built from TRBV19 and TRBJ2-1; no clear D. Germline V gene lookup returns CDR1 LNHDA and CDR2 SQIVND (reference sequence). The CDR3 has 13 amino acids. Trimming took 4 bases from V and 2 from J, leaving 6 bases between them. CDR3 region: CASSKPTYNEQFF. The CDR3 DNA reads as TGTGCCAGTAGTAAACCTACCTACAATGAGCAGTTCTTC.

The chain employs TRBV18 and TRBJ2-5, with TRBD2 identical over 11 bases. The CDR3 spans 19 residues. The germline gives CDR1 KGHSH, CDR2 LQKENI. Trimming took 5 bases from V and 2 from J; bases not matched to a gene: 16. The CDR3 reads CASSTLLGLAGGLQETQYF. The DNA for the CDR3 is TGTGCCAGCTCAACACTCTTGGGCCTAGCGGGAGGATTGCAAGAGACCCAGTACTTC.

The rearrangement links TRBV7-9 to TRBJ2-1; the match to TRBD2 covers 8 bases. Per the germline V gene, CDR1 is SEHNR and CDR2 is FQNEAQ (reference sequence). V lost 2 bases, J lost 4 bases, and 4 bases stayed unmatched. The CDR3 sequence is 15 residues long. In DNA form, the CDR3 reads TGTGCCAGCAGCTTATCAAGCGGGAGTTACAATGAGCAGTTCTTC. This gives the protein CASSLSSGSYNEQFF. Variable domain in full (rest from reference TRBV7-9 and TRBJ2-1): DTGVSQNPRHKITKRGQNVTFRCDPISEHNRLYWYRQTLGQGPEFLTYFQNEAQLEKSRLLSDRFSAERPKGSFSTLEIQRTEQGDSAMYLCASSLSSGSYNEQFFGPGTRLTVL.